The 26 T cell receptor beta chains in this list originate from one sample, sequenced in a study of T cells after yellow fever vaccination. Via MiXCR, TCRdb re-called the 5' RACE reads, giving one row per CDR3 protein. There are approximately 96,000 distinct CDR3 sequences in the sample; 7.5% to 10% occur only once, and about 15% lies in the top ten. The sample consisted of CD8+ T cells not binding an NS4B(214-222) dextramer, sorted from PBMCs, taken around 15 days after the first yellow fever vaccination. These receptors came from a man between 18 and 29 years old who received the YFV17D yellow fever vaccine.

This clonotype has just a few counts. Possible read error: a much larger clone is one base away. The CDR3 spells CSVQDAGADGSDEQFF. The CDR3 bases are TGCAGCGTTCAGGACGCGGGGGCCGATGGTTCAGATGAGCAGTTCTTC. J is TRBJ2-1 and V is TRBV29-1, with D possibly TRBD2 on 7 matching bases. V lost 5 bases and J lost 8, with 25 bases in between. This CDR3 spans 16 amino acids. In germline, CDR1 is SQVTM, CDR2 ANQGSEA.

This clonotype occurred many times. The rearrangement joins TRBV7-9 to TRBJ2-2; TRBD2 matches 7 bases. The germline CDR1 and CDR2 sequences are SEHNR and FQNEAQ (reference sequence). J gave up 6 bases and V 1 base, and 11 bases lay outside the gene matches. The CDR3 is 17 amino acids. The CDR3 sequence is CASSLDPWSSGSGELFF. The CDR3 DNA follows: TGTGCCAGCAGCTTAGACCCTTGGAGTAGCGGGTCCGGGGAGCTGTTTTTT.

V is TRBV6-1 and J is TRBJ2-6; maybe TRBD2 (5 bases). This CDR3 region has 15 residues. Trimming took 2 bases from V and 3 from J, leaving 8 bases between them. Germline V gene sequence: CDR1 MNHNS, CDR2 SASEGT. The CDR3 protein is CASSEIEGGANVLTF. Written as DNA, the CDR3 is TGTGCCAGCAGTGAAATTGAGGGTGGGGCCAACGTCCTGACTTTC.

V and J are TRBV3-1 and TRBJ2-5; the D gene could be TRBD1 or TRBD2 (6 bases each). V dropped 3 bases and J dropped 2 bases, with 22 bases sitting between them. The CDR3 contains 18 residues. Germline assignment: CDR1 LGHDT and CDR2 YNNKEL (reference sequence). The CDR3 DNA sequence: TGTGCCAGCAGCCAGGGCCCGGGGGCGACTCCCGTTCAAGAGACCCAGTACTTC. Its translation is CASSQGPGATPVQETQYF.

The chain joins TRBV11-2 to TRBJ2-1; D gene unclear. From germline, CDR1 is SGHAT and CDR2 FQNNGV. CDR3 length equals 13 residues. Trimming left V 0 bases short and J 5 bases short, with 5 bases between. CDR3 region: CASSLESHNEQFF. The CDR3 coding sequence is TGTGCCAGCAGCTTAGAGAGTCACAATGAGCAGTTCTTC.

This clonotype appeared a few times. This chain joins TRBV6-2 or TRBV6-3 and TRBJ2-1; 7 nucleotides agree with TRBD1. Germline V gives CDR1 MNHEY, CDR2 SVGEGT. V gave up 7 bases and J gave up 4 bases; unmatched junction bases: 10. The CDR3 sequence is 15 residues long. The CDR3 is CASKGQRRLYNEQFF. CDR3 sequence (DNA): TGTGCCAGCAAGGGACAGAGAAGATTGTACAATGAGCAGTTCTTC.

This clonotype has just a few counts. DNA of the CDR3: TGTGCCAGCAGCATAGGCGCGGGCGGGTTTGGCTATGGCTACACCTTC. Amino acids: CASSIGAGGFGYGYTF. J is TRBJ1-2 and V is TRBV7-9; D ambiguous. Trimming pared 5 bases from V and 4 bases from J, leaving 20 bases between. CDR3 size: 16 residues. Germline V gene data show CDR1 as SEHNR and CDR2 as FQNEAQ (reference sequence).

The chain links TRBV5-5 to TRBJ1-1; D may be TRBD1 (5 bases). This CDR3 comprises 15 residues. Per the germline V gene, CDR1 is SGHKS and CDR2 is YYEKEE (reference sequence). V was clipped by 2 bases and J by 4 bases, with 15 bases between them. The CDR3 reads CASSFRALGGTEAFF. The CDR3 DNA follows: TGTGCCAGCAGCTTCAGGGCCTTGGGAGGCACTGAAGCTTTCTTT.

This clonotype has ten or more counts. The V call is TRBV4-1, the J call TRBJ2-1; 14 bases align to TRBD2. The V segment lost 4 bases and the J segment 8 bases; nucleotides outside the gene matches: 4. The CDR3 has 15 residues. Germline CDR1 MGHRA, CDR2 YSYEKL. The CDR3 reads CASSPRTSGGHEQFF. DNA of the CDR3: TGCGCCAGCAGCCCGCGGACTAGCGGGGGGCATGAGCAGTTCTTC.

Many counts were recorded for this clonotype. DNA of the CDR3: TGTGCCAGCAGTAGCCAAAGGACACTCCAAGAGACCCAGTACTTC. Amino acid sequence: CASSSQRTLQETQYF. The chain combines TRBV12-3 or TRBV12-4 with TRBJ2-5; maybe TRBD1 (5 bases). V was shortened by 5 bases and J by 1 base, with 14 bases between the two germline ends. This CDR3 contains 15 residues.

Only a few counts were recorded for this clonotype. This chain joins TRBV6-2 or TRBV6-3 and TRBJ1-1, with D uncertain. The length of the CDR3 is 11 residues. Germline V gives CDR1 MNHEY, CDR2 SVGEGT. The V end lost 6 bases, the J end lost 8 bases, and 10 bases lay between the germline ends. CDR3 sequence (DNA): TGTGCCAGCAGCCACCTTAAAGAAGCTTTCTTT. Translation: CASSHLKEAFF.

The chain employs TRBV5-6 and TRBJ1-5, with D hard to call. The CDR3 extends over 14 amino acids. The germline V gene encodes CDR1 SGHDT and CDR2 YYEEEE. Trimming took 7 bases from V and 0 from J, leaving 11 bases between them. CDR3 sequence: CASEDRYSNQPQHF. The CDR3 DNA sequence: TGTGCCAGCGAGGATCGGTATAGCAATCAGCCCCAGCATTTT.

This clonotype came up a few times. CDR3 residues: CASSQGGQLVNTEAFF. CDR3 coding DNA: TGCGCCAGCAGCCAAGGTGGACAGCTGGTGAACACTGAAGCTTTCTTT. V gene TRBV4-1 combines with J gene TRBJ1-1; weak D call: TRBD1 (6 bases). The V gene's germline CDR1 is MGHRA and CDR2 YSYEKL. The CDR3 extends over 16 amino acids. V was shortened by 1 base and J by 0 bases, with 12 bases between the two germline ends.

The table lists this clonotype with a few counts. The chain uses TRBV5-4 and TRBJ1-5; D might be TRBD1 (5 bases). The CDR3 runs to 13 residues. Trimming removed 0 bases at V and 9 bases at J, with 10 bases between. Germline assignment: CDR1 SGHNT and CDR2 YYREEE (reference sequence). The CDR3, as DNA: TGTGCCAGCAGCTTGGCCGGGGCTCTGCCCCAGCATTTT. Its translation is CASSLAGALPQHF.

The table lists this clonotype with a few counts. The chain has TRBV12-3 or TRBV12-4 and TRBJ1-5; D may be TRBD1 (5 bases). Trimming removed 2 bases at V and 4 bases at J, with 15 bases between. The CDR3 consists of 16 residues. CDR3 loop: CASSLSRDPRNQPQHF. CDR3 coding DNA: TGTGCCAGCAGTTTAAGCCGGGACCCCCGAAATCAGCCCCAGCATTTT.

The chain links TRBV5-1 to TRBJ1-5; no reliable D call. CDR3 size: 15 residues. V was shortened by 1 base and J by 0 bases, with 8 bases between the two germline ends. The germline V gene encodes CDR1 SGHRS and CDR2 YFSETQ. The CDR3 bases are TGCGCCAGCAGCTTGTTCGGGAATAGCAATCAGCCCCAGCATTTT. It codes for CASSLFGNSNQPQHF.

This clonotype was found a few times. V usage is TRBV6-1 and J usage is TRBJ2-5; D is possibly TRBD2 (5 bases). The CDR3 is 13 residues long. Germline V lookup: CDR1 MNHNS, CDR2 SASEGT. Trimming shortened V by 6 bases and J by 5 bases, and 13 bases separated the two germline ends. DNA of the CDR3: TGTGCCAGCAGGCAGACCCGGAGGGAGACCCAGTACTTC. Encoded protein: CASRQTRRETQYF.

V and J are TRBV4-1 and TRBJ2-2; maybe TRBD1 (6 bases). Trimming took 0 bases from V and 3 from J, leaving 8 bases between them. CDR3 length equals 15 residues. CDR1 is MGHRA, CDR2 YSYEKL, per germline. CDR3 sequence reads: CASSQEGGYTGELFF. CDR3 coding DNA: TGCGCCAGCAGCCAAGAAGGGGGATACACCGGGGAGCTGTTTTTT.

CDR3 nucleotides: TGTGCCATCAGTGAGACAGGGGAAAGCTACGAGCAGTACGTC. It encodes CAISETGESYEQYV. The chain joins TRBV10-3 to TRBJ2-7, with 7 positions matching TRBD1. V trimming: 2 bases; J trimming: 3 bases; junction bases outside the gene matches: 4. This CDR3 has 14 amino acids. Per germline, CDR1 ENHRY and CDR2 SYGVKD.

In nucleotides, the CDR3 is TGTGCCATCAGGCGGACCGTGACAGGGGATGGCGGGGAGCTGTTTTTT. Encoded protein: CAIRRTVTGDGGELFF. This chain connects TRBV10-3 to TRBJ2-2; 8 nucleotides line up with TRBD1. V lost 6 bases to trimming and J lost 7 bases; unmatched junction nucleotides: 13. The length of the CDR3 is 16 residues. Germline values: CDR1 ENHRY, CDR2 SYGVKD.

A few counts support this clonotype. The CDR3 protein is CASSLTGALYNEQFF. The CDR3, as DNA: TGTGCCAGCAGTTTAACAGGGGCCCTCTACAATGAGCAGTTCTTC. V is TRBV7-2 and J is TRBJ2-1, with 7 bases aligning to TRBD1. V lost 6 bases to trimming and J lost 3 bases; unmatched junction nucleotides: 8. The CDR3 length is 15 residues. CDR1 and CDR2 from the germline V gene are SGHTA and FQGNSA.

This clonotype has at least ten counts. This sequence joins TRBV29-1 and TRBJ1-1; no clear D gene. The length of the CDR3 is 13 residues. V shed 0 bases and J shed 0 bases, with 5 bases lying between them. Germline CDR1 reads SQVTM; CDR2 reads ANQGSEA. The CDR3 DNA follows: TGCAGCGTTGAAGATGGCGTGAACACTGAAGCTTTCTTT. It is translated as CSVEDGVNTEAFF.

V usage is TRBV7-7 and J usage is TRBJ2-2; D gene uncertain. The CDR3 extends over 15 amino acids. Germline-derived CDR1 and CDR2 are SSHAT and FNYEAQ (reference sequence). V lost 1 base and J lost 2, with 8 bases in between. The chain's CDR3 is CASSLGASNTGELFF. The CDR3, as DNA: TGTGCCAGCAGCTTAGGGGCCAGTAACACCGGGGAGCTGTTTTTT.

This clonotype showed up just a few times. This chain links TRBV5-5 with TRBJ1-1; unclear D gene. CDR1 is SGHKS, CDR2 YYEKEE, per germline (reference sequence). The CDR3 consists of 12 residues. V was pared by 4 bases and J by 8 bases, with 12 bases between. CDR3 protein: CASSGLEAEAFF. The CDR3 DNA reads TGTGCCAGCAGCGGTTTGGAAGCAGAAGCTTTCTTT.

The V and J genes are TRBV4-1 and TRBJ1-1; no definite D call. Trimming removed 3 bases from V and 1 base from J, with 6 bases in between. The CDR3 is made up of 13 amino acids. In germline, CDR1 is MGHRA, CDR2 YSYEKL. DNA of the CDR3: TGCGCCAGCAGCCACACAGCGAACACTGAAGCTTTCTTT. It translates to CASSHTANTEAFF.

There are many counts of this clonotype. The CDR3 bases are TGTGCCAGCAGCTTAGGAGGAGGGGGACTGGGGGCAGATACGCAGTATTTT. It codes for CASSLGGGGLGADTQYF. V is TRBV13 and J is TRBJ2-3; D tentatively fits TRBD1 or TRBD2 (6 bases each). The CDR3 contains 17 residues. V shed 0 bases and J shed 4 bases, with 17 bases lying between them. Germline loops: CDR1 PRHDT, CDR2 FYEKMQ (reference sequence).